Described below is a single T cell receptor beta chain sequence and its context. What it recognizes is unknown. These data originate in a study of cytomegalovirus exposure and HLA in healthy donors. Findings and limits, study-wide: Within an earlier analysis, most TCR beta V segments proved productive either about 87% or about 30% of the time. Sequencing likely generated an artifact that appeared as a cluster of highly shared sequence variants.

The PCR made use of 60 Vbeta and 13 Jbeta primers. Data came from immunoSEQ multiplex PCR; TCRdb stores just in-frame clones and leaves some out. This table holds 150,000 to 200,000 clones, around 84% found once. Germline V lookup: CDR1 LGHNA, CDR2 YSLEER. This CDR3 spans 13 amino acids. Trimming pared 0 bases from V and 2 bases from J, leaving 5 bases between. Sequencing was carried out using PBMCs. The TCR sequence derives from a man between 18 and 35 years old in good health and CMV-seropositive. The chain joins TRBV4-3 to TRBJ2-7; D gene uncertain. CDR3 residues: CASSQDLAYEQYF. DNA of the CDR3: TGCGCCAGCAGCCAAGATCTCGCCTACGAGCAGTACTTC.